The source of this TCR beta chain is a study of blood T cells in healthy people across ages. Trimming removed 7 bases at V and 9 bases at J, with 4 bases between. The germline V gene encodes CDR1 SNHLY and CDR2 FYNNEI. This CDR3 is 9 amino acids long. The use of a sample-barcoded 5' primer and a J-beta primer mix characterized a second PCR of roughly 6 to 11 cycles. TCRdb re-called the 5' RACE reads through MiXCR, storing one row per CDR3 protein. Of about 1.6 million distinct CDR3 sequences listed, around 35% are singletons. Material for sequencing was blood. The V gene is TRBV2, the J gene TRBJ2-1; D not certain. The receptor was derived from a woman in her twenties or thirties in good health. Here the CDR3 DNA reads TGTGCCAGCAAGAGTGAGCAGTTCTTC. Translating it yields CASKSEQFF.